In this sample, the clone carrying this T cell receptor (beta chain) turned up a few times. Its target is unknown. Germline assignment: CDR1 MNHNS and CDR2 SASEGT. CDR3 length equals 15 residues. Trimming removed 6 bases from V and 0 bases from J, with 13 bases in between. The data were taken from a study of cytomegalovirus exposure and HLA in healthy donors. Study at large: Around 180 million T cells yielded approximately 100 million unique TCR beta sequences, as an earlier analysis found. General observations from the study: A later analysis linked a missense DCLRE1C variant to TCR beta V- and J-gene trimming. The study found most TCR sequences rare, yet found some public TCRs in many donors.

60 Vbeta and 13 Jbeta primers were used in PCR. The assay was immunoSEQ multiplex PCR, and TCRdb's table has in-frame clones only and misses some. The sample records 95,000 to 150,000 clones, about two thirds being singletons. Sequenced sample: PBMCs. V and J are TRBV6-1 and TRBJ2-3; perhaps TRBD2 as D (6 bases). This clonotype originated in a woman between 40 and 55 years old in good health and CMV-seropositive. The CDR3 sequence: CASSPGDSSTDTQYF. For the CDR3, the DNA is TGTGCCAGCAGCCCGGGAGACAGTAGCACAGATACGCAGTATTTT.